These 17 T cell receptor beta chains were all obtained from the same sample, sequenced in a study of T cell responses to AZD1222 COVID-19 vaccine. Using immunoSEQ multiplex PCR, the repertoire was profiled, and TCRdb retains in-frame clones only, with some absent. Found here are about 81,000 clones, about 89% of them singletons; the top ten hold around 10%. The sequencing here drew on peripheral blood, taken 28 days after the second AZD1222 dose. The origin of the receptors is an adult who received the AZD1222 COVID-19 vaccine.

The chain recombines TRBV6-6 with TRBJ1-2, with 7 bases aligning to TRBD1. The V gene end was trimmed by 5 bases and the J gene end by 7 bases; junction bases not matched to a gene: 7. The length of the CDR3 is 13 residues. The germline gives CDR1 MNHNY, CDR2 SVGAGI (reference sequence). CDR3 sequence: CASSPQGDTGYTF. The CDR3, as DNA: TGTGCCAGCAGTCCTCAGGGGGATACTGGCTACACCTTC.

J is TRBJ1-5 and V is TRBV30, with a possible D match to TRBD1 (5 bases). CDR3 length equals 15 residues. Trimming stripped 2 bases from V and 4 bases from J, with 15 bases between. Per the germline V gene, CDR1 is GTSNPN and CDR2 is SVGIG (reference sequence). The CDR3 DNA reads as TGTGCCTGGAGTATTCGGGGGATTGTTAATCAGCCCCAGCATTTT. This gives the protein CAWSIRGIVNQPQHF.

This chain links TRBV28 with TRBJ1-5; 9 nucleotides line up with TRBD1. V lost 4 bases and J lost 2; bases outside the gene matches: 9. The CDR3 runs to 17 residues. Germline assignment: CDR1 MDHEN and CDR2 SYDVKM. The CDR3 nucleotides are TGTGCCAGCAGTTCCGGGGACAGGGACGGAGGCAATCAGCCCCAGCATTTT. This sequence encodes CASSSGDRDGGNQPQHF.

The chain recombines TRBV18 with TRBJ1-1, with D maybe TRBD1 (6 bases). Germline CDR1 and CDR2: KGHSH and LQKENI. Trimming removed 5 bases at V and 4 bases at J, with 14 bases between. The CDR3 extends over 14 amino acids. Written as DNA, the CDR3 is TGTGCCAGCTCATATCAGGGGTGGGGCACTGAAGCTTTCTTT. The encoded protein is CASSYQGWGTEAFF.

The CDR3 DNA reads TGTGCCAGCAGTTGGGAGCCGTACAACACCGGGGAGCTGTTTTTT. This encodes CASSWEPYNTGELFF. This chain connects TRBV6-5 to TRBJ2-2, with D possibly being TRBD2 (5 bases). Trimming left V 4 bases short and J 2 bases short, with 11 bases between. Germline CDR1 reads MNHEY; CDR2 reads SVGAGI. This CDR3 is 15 amino acids long.

V gene TRBV24-1 combines with J gene TRBJ2-3; possible D gene TRBD1, 6 bases. Trimming left V 4 bases short and J 1 base short, with 14 bases between. The CDR3 contains 16 residues. Per the germline V gene, CDR1 is KGHDR and CDR2 is SFDVKD. CDR3 nucleotide sequence: TGTGCCACCAGTGACCCGAAACAGGGAGGCACAGATACGCAGTATTTT. Its translation is CATSDPKQGGTDTQYF.

This rearrangement joins TRBV19 to TRBJ1-3; D gene unclear. Trimming took off 3 bases at V and 4 bases at J, with 10 bases between the two ends. The CDR3 runs to 14 residues. Per germline, CDR1 LNHDA and CDR2 SQIVND (reference sequence). The CDR3 loop reads CASSITGPGNTIYF. The CDR3 DNA sequence: TGTGCCAGTAGTATTACCGGGCCGGGAAACACCATATATTTT. The whole variable domain, filled in from reference TRBV19 and TRBJ1-3, reads DGGITQSPKYLFRKEGQNVTLSCEQNLNHDAMYWYRQDPGQGLRLIYYSQIVNDFQKGDIAEGYSVSREKKESFPLTVTSAQKNPTAFYLCASSITGPGNTIYFGEGSWLTVV.

V is TRBV6-5 and J is TRBJ2-7, with D perhaps matching TRBD1 (6 bases). Trimming stripped 0 bases from V and 1 base from J, with 10 bases between. Germline V lookup: CDR1 MNHEY, CDR2 SVGAGI. The CDR3 consists of 15 residues. In nucleotides, the CDR3 is TGTGCCAGCAGTTACTCGGGCAGGGGATCCTACGAGCAGTACTTC. As protein: CASSYSGRGSYEQYF.

V gene TRBV28 combines with J gene TRBJ1-2, with D unclear. Germline values: CDR1 MDHEN, CDR2 SYDVKM. The ends were cut back, 7 bases at V and 10 bases at J, with 13 bases in the middle. The CDR3 contains 11 residues. In DNA form, the CDR3 reads TGTGCCAGCATGAAGCTCCCCCCCTACACCTTC. Translation gives CASMKLPPYTF.

The rearrangement joins TRBV2 to TRBJ2-7; D is unclear. V lost 8 bases and J lost 4, with 12 bases in between. Germline V gene lookup returns CDR1 SNHLY and CDR2 FYNNEI. The CDR3 has 12 residues. The CDR3 region is CASYSRRYEQYF. In nucleotides, the CDR3 is TGTGCCAGCTACTCCAGGCGGTACGAGCAGTACTTC.

The J gene is TRBJ1-1, the V gene TRBV7-2; a weak D match, TRBD1 (6 bases). V lost 5 bases and J 4 bases, leaving 14 bases between the germline ends. This CDR3 region has 14 residues. Germline assignment: CDR1 SGHTA and CDR2 FQGNSA. This CDR3 is CASSPRGGRTEAFF. The DNA for the CDR3 is TGTGCCAGCAGCCCCCGCGGGGGGCGCACTGAAGCTTTCTTT.

V gene TRBV28 combines with J gene TRBJ1-6; tentative D call: TRBD1 (5 bases). CDR1 and CDR2 (germline): MDHEN, SYDVKM. The germline V and J ends were trimmed by 6 bases and 6 bases, with 12 bases remaining between them. This CDR3 contains 14 residues. In DNA, the CDR3 is TGTGCCAGCAGAACCCAGGGTCGTAATTCACCCCTCCACTTT. Translated, it gives CASRTQGRNSPLHF.

The chain joins TRBV24-1 to TRBJ1-5; no definite D call. The CDR3 has 12 residues. The germline V gene has CDR1 KGHDR and CDR2 SFDVKD. V was trimmed by 3 bases and J by 4 bases, leaving 3 bases between them. Here the CDR3 DNA reads TGTGCCACCAGTGATCCGAATCAGCCCCAGCATTTT. The encoded protein is CATSDPNQPQHF.

The chain combines TRBV2 with TRBJ1-2; unclear D gene. This CDR3 comprises 12 residues. Germline V gene sequence: CDR1 SNHLY, CDR2 FYNNEI. Trimming removed 3 bases at V and 2 bases at J, with 4 bases between. The CDR3: CASSDQNYGYTF. CDR3 DNA sequence: TGTGCCAGCAGTGACCAAAACTATGGCTACACCTTC.

The V and J genes are TRBV4-2 and TRBJ2-5; D possibly corresponds to TRBD1 (6 bases). Germline V gene sequence: CDR1 LGHNA, CDR2 YNFKEQ. V lost 2 bases, J lost 5 bases, and 15 bases lay in between. This CDR3 is built from 15 residues. The CDR3 bases are TGTGCCAGCAGCCAATTGCCAGGGGCATGGGAGACCCAGTACTTC. Translated, it gives CASSQLPGAWETQYF.

The genes are TRBV5-4 and TRBJ2-1, with 11 positions matching TRBD1. The CDR3 covers 17 residues. V was clipped by 3 bases and J by 4 bases; unmatched bases: 9. Germline V CDR1 and CDR2: SGHNT, YYREEE (reference sequence). The CDR3 DNA reads TGTGCCAGCAGCTCACATACGGACAGGGGGCGATACAATGAGCAGTTCTTC. Protein product: CASSSHTDRGRYNEQFF.

The chain links TRBV7-2 to TRBJ1-1; D unresolved. V lost 2 bases and J lost 4, with 20 bases in between. Germline V gives CDR1 SGHTA, CDR2 FQGNSA. The CDR3 loop spans 17 amino acids. The DNA of the CDR3 is TGTGCCAGCAGCTTACATCCGCTAGGCGATTTTCTCACTGAAGCTTTCTTT. Translating gives CASSLHPLGDFLTEAFF.